Following are 27 T cell receptor beta chains from one sample sequenced in a study of T cells in Graves' hyperthyroidism and ophthalmopathy (dated by TCRdb to about 2019). The receptor library was made with multiplex PCR. The instrument given in TCRdb is Illumina HiSeq 2000. The TCR beta CDR3 regions were amplified from the RNA transcripts. A first-round RT-PCR of the TCR CDR3 used the HTBI primer set with the Qiagen OneStep RT-PCR kit. The public reads were reprocessed in TCRdb via fastp at Q25 and MiXCR, keeping in-frame beta chains. Each record represents a unique CDR3 protein, reported with the most common genes and DNA among its rows. The sample table lists approximately 100,000 distinct CDR3 sequences, approximately 39% of them with a count of one. Roughly 10% of the sample comes from the top ten. Specimen: peripheral blood or thyroid tissue (not recorded which). These receptors were obtained from a woman aged 25 to 45 with Graves' hyperthyroidism.

V and J are TRBV20-1 and TRBJ2-5; 10 bases are shared with TRBD1. The CDR3 totals 13 residues. J gave up 4 bases and V 6 bases, and 5 bases lay outside the gene matches. Germline V gene lookup returns CDR1 DFQATT and CDR2 SNEGSKA (reference sequence). The DNA for the CDR3 is TGCAGTGCCACCGACAGGGGGCGAGAGACCCAGTACTTC. It codes for CSATDRGRETQYF.

This clonotype was counted at least ten times. This chain joins TRBV5-1 and TRBJ2-5; the D is unclear. V lost 3 bases, J lost 2 bases, and 23 bases lay in between. CDR3 length: 18 amino acids. CDR1 and CDR2 (germline): SGHRS, YFSETQ. The CDR3 nucleotides are TGCGCCAGCAGCTCGAATCCGATAGATAGACTTGTTCAAGAGACCCAGTACTTC. Translated: CASSSNPIDRLVQETQYF.

V and J are TRBV6-5 and TRBJ2-6, with 9 nucleotides matching TRBD2. There are 20 residues in the CDR3. After removal of 4 bases from V and 0 bases from J, the junction contained 13 bases not matched to a gene. The germline V gene encodes CDR1 MNHEY and CDR2 SVGAGI. This chain's CDR3 is CASSLVGLAGHLSGANVLTF. The CDR3 bases are TGTGCCAGCAGTTTAGTGGGGCTAGCGGGGCACCTCTCTGGGGCCAACGTCCTGACTTTC.

This clonotype was picked up many times. This rearrangement joins TRBV20-1 to TRBJ1-2; D gene uncertain. The CDR3 consists of 15 residues. Germline lookup yields CDR1 DFQATT and CDR2 SNEGSKA (reference sequence). The V end lost 2 bases, the J end lost 6 bases, and 19 bases lay between the germline ends. The CDR3 region is CSARPWVWGADGYTF. In DNA, the CDR3 is TGCAGTGCTAGACCGTGGGTCTGGGGTGCAGATGGCTACACCTTC.

Regarding this clonotype: One end of the junction varies from germline; a read error may be responsible. The V gene is TRBV30, the J gene TRBJ2-7, with TRBD1 matching 7 bases. This CDR3 contains 14 residues. The germline CDR1 and CDR2 sequences are GTSNPN and SVGIG (reference sequence). The CDR3 DNA follows: TGTGCCTGGAGTAGGGACAGCCTTCTCGGTGAGCAGCACTTC. This encodes CAWSRDSLLGEQHF.

Many counts were recorded for this clonotype. The V call is TRBV15, the J call TRBJ2-3, with a tentative D call TRBD2 (7 bases). The CDR3 is 17 residues long. Trimming pared 3 bases from V and 2 bases from J, leaving 18 bases between. Germline CDR1 reads LNHNV; CDR2 reads YYDKDF (reference sequence). This CDR3 reads CATSSGRRGGNTDTQYF. DNA of the CDR3: TGTGCCACCAGCAGCGGGAGGAGGGGGGGTAACACAGATACGCAGTATTTT.

This clonotype was detected many times. The chain uses TRBV9 and TRBJ2-7; 13 bases align to TRBD2. Germline CDR1 SGDLS, CDR2 YYNGEE. J gave up 5 bases and V 0 bases, and 5 bases lay outside the gene matches. This CDR3 region has 16 residues. The CDR3 bases are TGTGCCAGCAGCGTAGGGTGGACTAGCGGGAGCCACGAGCAGTACTTC. Translating gives CASSVGWTSGSHEQYF.

This rearrangement joins TRBV7-2 to TRBJ1-4; tentatively, D is TRBD1 (5 bases). V was cut by 1 base and J by 16 bases, with 19 bases left in between. This CDR3 is built from 14 residues. Germline V gene sequence: CDR1 SGHTA, CDR2 FQGNSA. The CDR3 loop is CASSLGFETARPFF. The CDR3, as DNA: TGTGCCAGCAGCTTAGGATTCGAGACAGCAAGACCGTTTTTT.

This clonotype was seen at least ten times. The chain uses TRBV20-1 and TRBJ2-3; weak D call: TRBD2 (5 bases). The CDR3 has 14 amino acids. The germline V gene has CDR1 DFQATT and CDR2 SNEGSKA (reference sequence). With 5 bases removed from V and 2 bases from J, the gap between germline ends came to 14 bases. This chain's CDR3 is CSAGRGDITDTQYF. DNA of the CDR3: TGCAGTGCTGGTCGGGGAGACATCACAGATACGCAGTATTTT.

This clonotype was picked up many times. The gene calls are TRBV7-9 and TRBJ1-5, with a tentative D call TRBD1 (5 bases). The CDR3 extends over 13 amino acids. Trimming took 0 bases from V and 8 from J, leaving 8 bases between them. CDR1 is SEHNR, CDR2 FQNEAQ, per germline (reference sequence). CDR3 DNA sequence: TGTGCCAGCAGCTTAGCGGGGCAAAAGCCCCAGCATTTT. The encoded protein is CASSLAGQKPQHF.

Details on this clonotype: No DNA is shown, since the ends of the CDR3 on it are uncertain; the CDR3 is the one TCRdb lists. The chain combines TRBV7-2 with TRBJ1-4; the tabulated D call, TRBD1, remains unverified against the DNA. The CDR3 contains 23 residues when both ends are counted. From germline, CDR1 is SGHTA and CDR2 FQGNSA. CDR3 residues: CASSLQGAYEQYFGPGHEENLFF.

The chain recombines TRBV20-1 with TRBJ2-5, with 8 nucleotides matching TRBD1. The CDR3 consists of 13 residues. The germline V gene has CDR1 DFQATT and CDR2 SNEGSKA (reference sequence). Unmatched junction bases numbered 9, after V lost 7 bases and J lost 5 bases. Here the CDR3 DNA reads TGCAGTGGTAGTACAGGGGGGAAGGAGACCCAGTACTTC. Protein: CSGSTGGKETQYF.

This clonotype was picked up many times. The V and J genes are TRBV2 and TRBJ1-2; D is possibly TRBD1 (5 bases). The CDR3 loop spans 15 amino acids. Germline assignment: CDR1 SNHLY and CDR2 FYNNEI. V lost 0 bases, J lost 5 bases, and 13 bases lay in between. The CDR3 nucleotides are TGTGCCAGCAGTGAAGCCTTCGGGGCCAATTATGGCTACACCTTC. It yields the protein CASSEAFGANYGYTF.

The table lists this clonotype with many counts. The rearrangement joins TRBV28 to TRBJ2-7, with 7 bases identical to TRBD1. CDR1 is MDHEN and CDR2 is SYDVKM in the germline V gene. V shed 7 bases, J shed 4 bases, and the junction held 4 bases outside the gene matches. The CDR3 is 12 residues long. CDR3 region: CASKRGQYEQYF. The CDR3 DNA reads TGTGCCAGCAAAAGGGGGCAGTACGAGCAGTACTTC. The entire variable domain, with the rest obtained from reference TRBV28 and TRBJ2-7, is as follows: DVKVTQSSRYLVKRTGEKVFLECVQDMDHENMFWYRQDPGLGLRLIYFSYDVKMKEKGDIPEGYSVSREKKERFSLILESASTNQTSMYLCASKRGQYEQYFGPGTRLTVT.

This clonotype was picked up many times. The V gene is TRBV27, the J gene TRBJ1-5, with no clear D. The CDR3 consists of 15 residues. Germline lookup yields CDR1 MNHEY and CDR2 SMNVEV (reference sequence). Trimming pared 6 bases from V and 7 bases from J, leaving 19 bases between. CDR3 coding DNA: TGTGCCAGCAGGAGACAAGGTTCGAGCGGGCAGCCCCAGCATTTT. It specifies CASRRQGSSGQPQHF.

As regards this clonotype: The junction does not match germline at one end; this may be a read error. The gene calls are TRBV15 and TRBJ1-2; unclear D gene. This CDR3 region has 17 residues. Germline V gives CDR1 LNHNV, CDR2 YYDKDF (reference sequence). The CDR3 DNA reads as TGTGCCACCGGCAGAGAAGGTTCATCCATAGCTAACTATGGCTACACCTTC. It encodes CATGREGSSIANYGYTF.

The chain uses TRBV7-6 and TRBJ1-5, with TRBD1 as a possible D gene (5 bases). From germline, CDR1 is SGHVS and CDR2 FNYEAQ. The CDR3 covers 14 residues. V was trimmed by 1 base and J by 4 bases, leaving 8 bases between them. The CDR3 is CASSLVGANQPQHF. The CDR3 nucleotides are TGTGCCAGCAGCTTAGTTGGGGCGAATCAGCCCCAGCATTTT.

This clonotype occurred many times. The V and J genes are TRBV28 and TRBJ1-5; D ambiguous. V dropped 6 bases and J dropped 5 bases, with 14 bases sitting between them. Germline CDR1 MDHEN, CDR2 SYDVKM. This CDR3 has 14 amino acids. CDR3 loop: CASSITETYQPQHF. The CDR3 bases are TGTGCCAGCAGCATAACAGAAACTTATCAGCCCCAGCATTTT.

Notes on this clonotype: One base away lies a much larger clone, so this may be a sequencing read error. Without the conserved terminal phenylalanine or tryptophan, this CDR3 likely stems from a read error. The chain has TRBV14 and TRBJ1-4; TRBD1 might be the D (6 bases). Per the germline V gene, CDR1 is SGHDN and CDR2 is FVKESK. The CDR3 contains 15 residues. Trimming removed 1 base from V and 5 bases from J, with 11 bases in between. CDR3 protein: CASSQVEGDNEKLFV. The CDR3 DNA follows: TGTGCCAGCAGCCAAGTTGAGGGGGACAATGAAAAACTGTTTGTT.

This clonotype was detected ten times or more. The chain links TRBV6-5 to TRBJ2-5, with 7 bases lining up with TRBD2. The CDR3 runs to 13 residues. J gave up 2 bases and V 6 bases, and 3 bases lay outside the gene matches. Germline V lookup: CDR1 MNHEY, CDR2 SVGAGI. The CDR3 spells CASRQGLQETQYF. Here the CDR3 DNA reads TGTGCCAGCAGGCAGGGACTACAAGAGACCCAGTACTTC.

This clonotype has ten or more counts. The chain recombines TRBV29-1 with TRBJ2-2; D is ambiguous. The germline V gene has CDR1 SQVTM and CDR2 ANQGSEA. This CDR3 is 16 amino acids long. V lost 4 bases to trimming and J lost 0 bases, with 15 bases between them. DNA of the CDR3: TGCAGCGTTGGGCCTCGTCCAGGATCGAACACCGGGGAGCTGTTTTTT. The encoded protein is CSVGPRPGSNTGELFF.

This clonotype was seen ten or more times. The chain has TRBV7-2 and TRBJ2-2; D is undetermined. The CDR3 is made up of 15 amino acids. The V end lost 4 bases, the J end lost 6 bases, and 15 bases lay between the germline ends. The germline V gene has CDR1 SGHTA and CDR2 FQGNSA. The CDR3 region is CASSYQTDSAGELFF. In nucleotides, the CDR3 is TGTGCCAGCAGCTACCAGACCGACTCGGCCGGGGAGCTGTTTTTT.

The J gene is TRBJ2-2, the V gene TRBV7-9; D uncertain. Per germline, CDR1 SEHNR and CDR2 FQNEAQ (reference sequence). There are 16 residues in the CDR3. Between the trimmed V and J ends, which lost 6 bases and 5 bases, there was a span of 19 bases. This chain's CDR3 is CASSSPLPLETGELFF. DNA of the CDR3: TGTGCCAGCAGTTCCCCTTTGCCCCTAGAGACCGGGGAGCTGTTTTTT.

Worth noting for this clonotype: One end of the junction does not line up with germline, which may come from a read error. The V call is TRBV15, the J call TRBJ2-2; a possible D gene is TRBD2 (5 bases). Germline-derived CDR1 and CDR2 are LNHNV and YYDKDF (reference sequence). This CDR3 comprises 15 residues. The CDR3 sequence: CAAAVGRRNTGELFF. The DNA of the CDR3 is TGTGCCGCTGCTGTAGGCCGTAGGAACACCGGGGAGCTGTTTTTC.

This clonotype was seen ten or more times. The CDR3 DNA is TGTGCCATCAGTGAGTCGATTAGGGAAGGCTTCGGTGGCTACACCTTC. Translation: CAISESIREGFGGYTF. This sequence joins TRBV10-3 and TRBJ1-2; D gene uncertain. The germline V and J ends were trimmed by 0 bases and 7 bases, with 18 bases remaining between them. The germline gives CDR1 ENHRY, CDR2 SYGVKD. The CDR3 extends over 16 amino acids.

V usage is TRBV7-8 and J usage is TRBJ2-2, with TRBD2 matching 9 bases. The CDR3 sequence is 17 residues long. Losses at the gene ends were 8 bases for V and 4 bases for J; bases not matched to a gene: 14. Germline CDR1 reads SGHVS; CDR2 reads FQNEAQ. The CDR3 DNA follows: TGTGCCAGCGGCGTAGACCCGCTAGCGGGATCCACCGGGGAGCTGTTTTTT. Its protein is CASGVDPLAGSTGELFF.

In this sample, this clonotype turned up many times. The J gene is TRBJ2-7, the V gene TRBV6-5; D is possibly TRBD1 or TRBD2 (5 bases each). CDR1 is MNHEY, CDR2 SVGAGI, per germline. CDR3 length equals 11 residues. Trimming took 6 bases from V and 5 from J, leaving 8 bases between them. The CDR3 DNA reads as TGTGCCAGCAGGGGGGAAAACGAGCAGTACTTC. This translates into CASRGENEQYF.